This TCR beta chain is drawn from a study of blood T cell repertoires in COVID-19. About the study: The origin of the acute and convalescent COVID-19 samples was the United States, Italy and Spain.

V shed 0 bases and J shed 2 bases, with 16 bases lying between them. Germline CDR1 and CDR2: MNHEY and SVGEGT. The CDR3 runs to 18 residues. In the original workflow: Reference gene primer amplification gave estimated nucleated cell counts. Profiling relied on immunoSEQ multiplex PCR, and the TCRdb table lists in-frame clones only, not all of them. V and J calls and clone size are those listed in that table; D and trimming were worked out from the DNA. The sample carries 240,000 or so clones, 88% recorded once. On this clone: At the DNA level, this CDR3 is encoded by other sequences in the same sample as well.

This TCR was recovered from a woman aged 25 to 45 with acute or convalescent COVID-19. The J gene is TRBJ2-2, the V gene TRBV6-2 or TRBV6-3, with D possibly being TRBD2 (5 bases). The source material was peripheral blood. The CDR3 coding sequence is TGTGCCAGCAGTTACTCGAGCGGAAGAGCGGCAAACACCGGGGAGCTGTTTTTT. It specifies CASSYSSGRAANTGELFF.